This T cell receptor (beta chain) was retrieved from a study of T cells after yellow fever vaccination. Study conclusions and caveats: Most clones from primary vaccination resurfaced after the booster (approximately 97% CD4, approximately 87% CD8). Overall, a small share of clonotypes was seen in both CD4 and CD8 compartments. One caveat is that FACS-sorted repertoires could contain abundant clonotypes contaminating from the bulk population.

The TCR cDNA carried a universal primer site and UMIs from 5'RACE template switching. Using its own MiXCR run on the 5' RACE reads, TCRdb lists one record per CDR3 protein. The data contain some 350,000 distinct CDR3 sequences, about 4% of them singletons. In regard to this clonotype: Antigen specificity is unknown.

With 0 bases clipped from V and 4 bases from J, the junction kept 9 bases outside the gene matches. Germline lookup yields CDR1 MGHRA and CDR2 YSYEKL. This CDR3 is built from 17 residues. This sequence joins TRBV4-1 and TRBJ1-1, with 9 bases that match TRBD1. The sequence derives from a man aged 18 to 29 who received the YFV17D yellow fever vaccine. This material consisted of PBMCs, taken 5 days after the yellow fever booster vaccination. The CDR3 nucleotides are TGCGCCAGCAGCCAAGATCCGACAGGGGGTATGGTCACTGAAGCTTTCTTT. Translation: CASSQDPTGGMVTEAFF.